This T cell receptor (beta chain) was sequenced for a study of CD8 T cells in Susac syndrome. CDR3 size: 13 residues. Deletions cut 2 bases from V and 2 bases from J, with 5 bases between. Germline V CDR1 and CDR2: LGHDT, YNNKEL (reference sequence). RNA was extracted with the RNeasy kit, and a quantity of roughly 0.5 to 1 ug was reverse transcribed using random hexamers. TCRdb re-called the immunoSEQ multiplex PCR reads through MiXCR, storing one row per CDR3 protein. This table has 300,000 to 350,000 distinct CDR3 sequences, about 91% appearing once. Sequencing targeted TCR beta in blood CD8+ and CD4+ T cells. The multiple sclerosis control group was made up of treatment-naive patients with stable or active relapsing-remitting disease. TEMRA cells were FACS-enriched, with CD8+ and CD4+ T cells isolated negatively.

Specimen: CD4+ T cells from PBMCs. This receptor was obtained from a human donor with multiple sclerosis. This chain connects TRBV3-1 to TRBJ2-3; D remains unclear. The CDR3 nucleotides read TGTGCCAGCAGCCAAATGGTCACAGATACGCAGTATTTT. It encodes CASSQMVTDTQYF.